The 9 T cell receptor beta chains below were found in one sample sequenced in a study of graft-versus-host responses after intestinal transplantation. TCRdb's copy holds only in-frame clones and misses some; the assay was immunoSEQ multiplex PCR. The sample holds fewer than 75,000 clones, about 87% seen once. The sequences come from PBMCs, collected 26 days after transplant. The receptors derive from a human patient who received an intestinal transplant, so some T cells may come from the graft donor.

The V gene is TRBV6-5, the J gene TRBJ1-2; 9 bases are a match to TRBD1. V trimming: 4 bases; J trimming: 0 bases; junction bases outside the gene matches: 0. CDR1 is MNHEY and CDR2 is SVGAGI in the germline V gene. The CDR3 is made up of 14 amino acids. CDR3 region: CASSWDRANYGYTF. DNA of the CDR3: TGTGCCAGCAGTTGGGACAGGGCTAACTATGGCTACACCTTC.

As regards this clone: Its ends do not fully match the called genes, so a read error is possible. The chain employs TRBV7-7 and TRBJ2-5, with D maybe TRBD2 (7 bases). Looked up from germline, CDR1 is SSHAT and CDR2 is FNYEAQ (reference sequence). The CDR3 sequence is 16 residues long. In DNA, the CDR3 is TGTGCTAGCAGCTTAGGGGCGGCGGGGGCCGGGGAGACCCAGTACTTC. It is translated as CASSLGAAGAGETQYF. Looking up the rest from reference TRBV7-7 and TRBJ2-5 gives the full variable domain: GAGVSQSPRYKVTKRGQDVTLRCDPISSHATLYWYQQALGQGPEFLTYFNYEAQPDKSGLPSDRFSAERPEGSISTLTIQRTEQRDSAMYRCASSLGAAGAGETQYFGPGTRLLVL.

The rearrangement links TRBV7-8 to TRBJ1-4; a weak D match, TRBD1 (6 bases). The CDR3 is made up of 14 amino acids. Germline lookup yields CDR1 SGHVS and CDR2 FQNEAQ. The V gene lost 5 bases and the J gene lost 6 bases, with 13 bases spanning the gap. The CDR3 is CASSRYRVDEKLFF. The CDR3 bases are TGTGCCAGCAGCCGTTACAGGGTCGATGAAAAACTGTTTTTT.

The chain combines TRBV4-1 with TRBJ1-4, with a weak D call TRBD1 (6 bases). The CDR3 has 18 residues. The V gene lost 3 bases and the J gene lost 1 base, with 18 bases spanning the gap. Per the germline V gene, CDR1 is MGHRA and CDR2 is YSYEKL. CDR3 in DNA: TGCGCCAGCAGCCATCACGAGCAGGGGACCCGAACTAATGAAAAACTGTTTTTT. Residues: CASSHHEQGTRTNEKLFF.

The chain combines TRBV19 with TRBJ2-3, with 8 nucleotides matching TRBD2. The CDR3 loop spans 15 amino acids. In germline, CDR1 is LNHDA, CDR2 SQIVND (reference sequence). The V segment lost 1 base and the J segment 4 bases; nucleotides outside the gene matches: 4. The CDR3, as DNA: TGTGCCAGTAGTATAGGCGGGAGGAGGGCAGATACGCAGTATTTT. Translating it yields CASSIGGRRADTQYF.

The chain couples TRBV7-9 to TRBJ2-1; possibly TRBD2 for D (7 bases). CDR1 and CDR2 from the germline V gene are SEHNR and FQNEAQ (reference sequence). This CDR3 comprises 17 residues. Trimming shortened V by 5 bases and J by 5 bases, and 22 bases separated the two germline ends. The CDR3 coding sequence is TGTGCCAGCAGCACCTCCCCTGGGGGGGGACACAACAATGAGCAGTTCTTC. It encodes CASSTSPGGGHNNEQFF.

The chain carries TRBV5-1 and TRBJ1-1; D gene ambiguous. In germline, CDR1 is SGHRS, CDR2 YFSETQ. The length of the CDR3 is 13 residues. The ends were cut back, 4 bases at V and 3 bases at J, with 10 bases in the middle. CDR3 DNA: TGCGCCAGCAGCGCACGGGAGGACACTGAAGCTTTCTTT. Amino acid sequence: CASSAREDTEAFF.

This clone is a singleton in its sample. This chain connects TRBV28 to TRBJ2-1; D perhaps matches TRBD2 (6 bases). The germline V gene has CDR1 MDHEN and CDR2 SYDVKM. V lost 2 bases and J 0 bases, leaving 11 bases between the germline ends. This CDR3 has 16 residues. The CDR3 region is CASSLEAGLSYNEQFF. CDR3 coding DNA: TGTGCCAGCAGTTTAGAGGCGGGACTCTCCTACAATGAGCAGTTCTTC. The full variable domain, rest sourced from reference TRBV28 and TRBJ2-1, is DVKVTQSSRYLVKRTGEKVFLECVQDMDHENMFWYRQDPGLGLRLIYFSYDVKMKEKGDIPEGYSVSREKKERFSLILESASTNQTSMYLCASSLEAGLSYNEQFFGPGTRLTVL.

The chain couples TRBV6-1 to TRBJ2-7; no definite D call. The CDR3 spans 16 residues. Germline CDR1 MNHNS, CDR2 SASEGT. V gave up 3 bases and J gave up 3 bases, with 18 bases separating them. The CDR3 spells CASSDFSPPRFYEQYV. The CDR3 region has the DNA TGTGCCAGCAGTGACTTCTCCCCCCCCAGGTTCTACGAGCAGTACGTC.